Following are 20 T cell receptor beta chains from one sample sequenced in a study of technical replicates of blood from a few donors. Some clones are missing from TCRdb's copy, which holds only in-frame ones; the method was immunoSEQ multiplex PCR. Of nearly 80,000 clones listed, roughly 97% are singletons. Input material: T cells isolated from PBMCs. These receptors were obtained from a human donor in good health.

The gene calls are TRBV27 and TRBJ2-7; tentatively, D is TRBD2 (6 bases). With 8 bases removed from V and 2 bases from J, the gap between germline ends came to 16 bases. Germline assignment: CDR1 MNHEY and CDR2 SMNVEV (reference sequence). The CDR3 spans 14 residues. For the CDR3, the DNA is TGTGCCAGCGGGATCTCGGCGGGGCCCTACGAGCAGTACTTC. It is translated as CASGISAGPYEQYF.

The V gene is TRBV2, the J gene TRBJ1-1, with a tentative D call TRBD1 (5 bases). Germline lookup yields CDR1 SNHLY and CDR2 FYNNEI. CDR3 length: 13 amino acids. The V end was cut by 5 bases, the J end by 4 bases, with 11 bases between. CDR3: CASSPRGGTEAFF. CDR3 nucleotide sequence: TGTGCCAGCAGTCCTAGGGGAGGCACTGAAGCTTTCTTT. Full variable domain (missing parts from reference TRBV2 and TRBJ1-1): EPEVTQTPSHQVTQMGQEVILRCVPISNHLYFYWYRQILGQKVEFLVSFYNNEISEKSEIFDDQFSVERPDGSNFTLKIRSTKLEDSAMYFCASSPRGGTEAFFGQGTRLTVV.

This chain's CDR3 is CASSVTGSGAQETQYF. CDR3 nucleotides: TGTGCCAGCAGCGTAACTGGTAGCGGGGCCCAAGAGACCCAGTACTTC. The chain is built from TRBV9 and TRBJ2-5; 8 bases line up with TRBD2. In germline, CDR1 is SGDLS, CDR2 YYNGEE. This CDR3 is 16 amino acids long. V trimming: 1 base; J trimming: 1 base; junction bases outside the gene matches: 6.

V and J are TRBV7-2 and TRBJ2-1, with D possibly matching TRBD2 (5 bases). This CDR3 is built from 15 residues. V shed 0 bases and J shed 1 base, with 7 bases lying between them. From germline, CDR1 is SGHTA and CDR2 FQGNSA. CDR3: CASSLAPGSYNEQFF. Written as DNA, the CDR3 is TGTGCCAGCAGCTTAGCGCCGGGGTCCTACAATGAGCAGTTCTTC.

V and J are TRBV7-2 and TRBJ1-4; possibly TRBD1 for D (5 bases). The germline V gene encodes CDR1 SGHTA and CDR2 FQGNSA. Between the trimmed V and J ends, which lost 3 bases and 6 bases, there was a span of 8 bases. CDR3 length: 13 residues. DNA for the CDR3: TGTGCCAGCAGCTTGGGGGGGTATGAAAAACTGTTTTTT. This gives the protein CASSLGGYEKLFF.

V is TRBV4-2 and J is TRBJ2-4; a possible D gene is TRBD2 (6 bases). The germline V and J ends were trimmed by 1 base and 6 bases, with 16 bases remaining between them. CDR3 length: 16 residues. Germline V lookup: CDR1 LGHNA, CDR2 YNFKEQ. Here the CDR3 DNA reads TGTGCCAGCAGCCAAGTTACGGGGGAGGTGAGAAACATTCAGTACTTC. It is translated as CASSQVTGEVRNIQYF.

The chain joins TRBV7-3 to TRBJ1-1; possible D gene TRBD1, 5 bases. This CDR3 spans 15 amino acids. In germline, CDR1 is SGHTA, CDR2 FQGTGA. V lost 5 bases, J lost 1 base, and 14 bases lay in between. CDR3 sequence reads: CASSILGGRNTEAFF. Here the CDR3 DNA reads TGTGCCAGCAGCATTCTGGGGGGGAGGAACACTGAAGCTTTCTTT.

The J gene is TRBJ1-2, the V gene TRBV7-9; 8 bases agree with TRBD1. V shed 5 bases and J 3 bases; nucleotides not matched to a gene: 8. This CDR3 is built from 15 residues. The germline CDR1 and CDR2 sequences are SEHNR and FQNEAQ (reference sequence). CDR3 nucleotides: TGTGCCAGCAGCGGGGGACAGGTGGTCGACTATGGCTACACCTTC. This sequence encodes CASSGGQVVDYGYTF.

V usage is TRBV4-3 and J usage is TRBJ2-3; D perhaps matches TRBD1 (6 bases). CDR3 length equals 15 residues. Germline-derived CDR1 and CDR2 are LGHNA and YSLEER. Between the trimmed V and J ends, which lost 4 bases and 6 bases, there was a span of 17 bases. CDR3 loop: CASSPLDRDMDTQYF. The DNA for the CDR3 is TGCGCCAGCAGCCCGTTGGACAGAGATATGGATACGCAGTATTTT.

The CDR3, as DNA: TGTGCCAGCAGTGAAAGGGTCCCGACAGGGGTGAACACTGAAGCTTTCTTT. Translation: CASSERVPTGVNTEAFF. The chain recombines TRBV2 with TRBJ1-1; 8 nucleotides match TRBD1. Germline V gives CDR1 SNHLY, CDR2 FYNNEI. V shed 2 bases and J 0 bases; nucleotides not matched to a gene: 8. The CDR3 spans 17 residues.

Only one count was recorded for this clone. The same CDR3 can be traced to other DNA sequences in this sample. This chain links TRBV30 with TRBJ2-7, with 7 bases lining up with TRBD1. CDR1 is GTSNPN and CDR2 is SVGIG in the germline V gene (reference sequence). V gave up 1 base and J gave up 5 bases; unmatched junction bases: 2. The CDR3 contains 12 residues. The CDR3 loop is CAWSGGTDEQYF. The CDR3 DNA reads TGTGCCTGGAGTGGTGGGACAGACGAGCAGTACTTC.

This clone was detected only once. The rearrangement uses TRBV6-5 and TRBJ2-3, with D maybe TRBD2 (6 bases). Deletions cut 6 bases from V and 2 bases from J, with 15 bases between. There are 15 residues in the CDR3. Germline CDR1 and CDR2: MNHEY and SVGAGI. CDR3 in DNA: TGTGCCAGCAGGCCCGGGACTCGAAACACAGATACGCAGTATTTT. This sequence encodes CASRPGTRNTDTQYF.

The chain has TRBV29-1 and TRBJ2-7; 7 bases fit TRBD2. The CDR3 runs to 14 residues. Looked up from germline, CDR1 is SQVTM and CDR2 is ANQGSEA. Unmatched junction bases numbered 5, after V lost 3 bases and J lost 0 bases. Here the CDR3 reads CSVEKLANSYEQYF. The CDR3 coding sequence is TGCAGCGTTGAGAAACTAGCGAACTCCTACGAGCAGTACTTC.

The chain has TRBV5-1 and TRBJ2-7, with D possibly being TRBD1 (6 bases). Trimming took off 4 bases at V and 3 bases at J, with 14 bases between the two ends. Germline CDR1 is SGHRS and CDR2 is YFSETQ. The CDR3 runs 14 residues. CDR3 protein: CASSADRYLYEQYF. As DNA, the CDR3 is TGCGCCAGCAGCGCCGACAGGTACCTCTACGAGCAGTACTTC. Supplemented by reference TRBV5-1 and TRBJ2-7, the full variable domain reads KAGVTQTPRYLIKTRGQQVTLSCSPISGHRSVSWYQQTPGQGLQFLFEYFSETQRNKGNFPGRFSGRQFSNSRSEMNVSTLELGDSALYLCASSADRYLYEQYFGPGTRLTVT.

V usage is TRBV2 and J usage is TRBJ2-7; 7 bases align to TRBD1. Germline CDR1 and CDR2: SNHLY and FYNNEI. The V segment lost 6 bases and the J segment 2 bases; nucleotides outside the gene matches: 4. The length of the CDR3 is 13 residues. CDR3 nucleotide sequence: TGTGCCAGCAGGGGGGACAGTCCCTACGAGCAGTACTTC. The encoded protein is CASRGDSPYEQYF.

The V gene is TRBV6-1, the J gene TRBJ2-2; TRBD1 is a possible D gene (6 bases). V lost 2 bases and J 1 base, leaving 8 bases between the germline ends. This CDR3 has 15 amino acids. CDR1 MNHNS and CDR2 SASEGT come from the germline V gene. The CDR3 region is CASSEWGRNTGELFF. CDR3 DNA sequence: TGTGCCAGCAGTGAATGGGGGCGGAACACCGGGGAGCTGTTTTTT.

With regard to this clone: The junction departs from germline at one end; a sequencing error may be responsible. This chain connects TRBV2 to TRBJ1-2, with D possibly TRBD1 on 6 matching bases. This CDR3 is 14 amino acids long. Looked up from germline, CDR1 is SNHLY and CDR2 is FYNNEI. The DNA of the CDR3 is TGTGCCAGCAGTGCAGGGGTCGCTAACTATGGCTACACCTTT. Protein sequence: CASSAGVANYGYTF.

This clone was observed once. The chain has TRBV6-1 and TRBJ1-1; 9 bases are shared with TRBD1. Germline CDR1 is MNHNS and CDR2 is SASEGT. The V and J ends lost 3 bases and 4 bases, in that order; junction bases with no gene match: 3. The CDR3 runs to 14 residues. The CDR3 coding sequence is TGTGCCAGCAGTGAGTGGACAGGGGTCACTGAAGCTTTCTTT. Amino acids: CASSEWTGVTEAFF.

The CDR3 coding sequence is TGTGCCAGTAGTATCCAGGGGGCGAACACTGAAGCTTTCTTT. Translating gives CASSIQGANTEAFF. The V call is TRBV19, the J call TRBJ1-1; TRBD1 agrees at 8 bases. The length of the CDR3 is 14 residues. The germline V gene encodes CDR1 LNHDA and CDR2 SQIVND (reference sequence). With 3 bases clipped from V and 1 base from J, the junction kept 1 base outside the gene matches. Full variable domain (rest looked up from reference TRBV19 and TRBJ1-1): DGGITQSPKYLFRKEGQNVTLSCEQNLNHDAMYWYRQDPGQGLRLIYYSQIVNDFQKGDIAEGYSVSREKKESFPLTVTSAQKNPTAFYLCASSIQGANTEAFFGQGTRLTVV.

This chain links TRBV5-6 with TRBJ2-7; the match to TRBD2 covers 11 bases. J was trimmed by 3 bases and V by 4 bases; bases with no gene match: 6. Looked up from germline, CDR1 is SGHDT and CDR2 is YYEEEE. The CDR3 spans 15 residues. The CDR3 protein is CASSSRGLAVYEQYF. Here the CDR3 DNA reads TGTGCCAGCAGCAGTAGGGGACTAGCGGTCTACGAGCAGTACTTC.